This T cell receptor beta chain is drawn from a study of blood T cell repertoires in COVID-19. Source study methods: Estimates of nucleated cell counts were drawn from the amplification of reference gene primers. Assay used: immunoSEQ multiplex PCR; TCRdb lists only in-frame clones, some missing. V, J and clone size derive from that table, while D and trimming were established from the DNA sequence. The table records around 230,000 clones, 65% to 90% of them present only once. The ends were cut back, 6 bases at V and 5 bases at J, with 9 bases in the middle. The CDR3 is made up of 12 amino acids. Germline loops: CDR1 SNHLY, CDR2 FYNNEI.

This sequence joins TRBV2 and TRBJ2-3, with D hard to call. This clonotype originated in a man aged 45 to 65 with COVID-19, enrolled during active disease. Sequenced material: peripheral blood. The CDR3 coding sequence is TGTGCCAGCAGCGCACAGAGAGATACGCAGTATTTT. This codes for CASSAQRDTQYF. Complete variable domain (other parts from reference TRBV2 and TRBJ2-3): EPEVTQTPSHQVTQMGQEVILRCVPISNHLYFYWYRQILGQKVEFLVSFYNNEISEKSEIFDDQFSVERPDGSNFTLKIRSTKLEDSAMYFCASSAQRDTQYFGPGTRLTVL.